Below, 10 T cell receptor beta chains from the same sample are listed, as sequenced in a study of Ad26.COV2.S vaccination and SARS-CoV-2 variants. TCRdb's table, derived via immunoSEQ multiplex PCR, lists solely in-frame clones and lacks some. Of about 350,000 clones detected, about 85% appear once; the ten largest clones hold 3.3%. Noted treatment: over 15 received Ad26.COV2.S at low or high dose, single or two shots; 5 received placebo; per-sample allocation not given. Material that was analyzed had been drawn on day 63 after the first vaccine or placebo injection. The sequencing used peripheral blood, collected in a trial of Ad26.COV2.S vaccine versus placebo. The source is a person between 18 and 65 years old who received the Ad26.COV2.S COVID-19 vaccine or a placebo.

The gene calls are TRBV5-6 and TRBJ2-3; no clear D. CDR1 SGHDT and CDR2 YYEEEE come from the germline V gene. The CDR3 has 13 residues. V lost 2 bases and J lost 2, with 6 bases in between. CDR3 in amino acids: CASSFSNTDTQYF. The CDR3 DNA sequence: TGTGCCAGCAGCTTCTCCAACACAGATACGCAGTATTTT.

The CDR3 here is CASSPLSDNSGHEQYF. DNA of the CDR3: TGTGCCAGCTCACCACTTTCCGACAACTCAGGCCACGAGCAGTACTTC. The chain employs TRBV18 and TRBJ2-7; D remains ambiguous. V was trimmed by 1 base and J by 5 bases, leaving 18 bases between them. This CDR3 contains 16 residues. Germline V gene data show CDR1 as KGHSH and CDR2 as LQKENI.

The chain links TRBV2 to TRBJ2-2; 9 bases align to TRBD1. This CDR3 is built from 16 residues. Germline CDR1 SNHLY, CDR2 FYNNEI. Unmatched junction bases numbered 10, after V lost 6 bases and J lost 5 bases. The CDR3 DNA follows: TGTGCCAGCAGCCGGGGACAGGGAACAGGTACCGGGGAGCTGTTTTTT. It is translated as CASSRGQGTGTGELFF.

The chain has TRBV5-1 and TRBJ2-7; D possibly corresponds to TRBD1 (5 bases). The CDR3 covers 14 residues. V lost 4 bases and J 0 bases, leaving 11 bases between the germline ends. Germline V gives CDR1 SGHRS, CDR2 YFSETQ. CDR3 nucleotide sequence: TGCGCCAGCAGCCCCGACAGTGCCTCCTACGAGCAGTACTTC. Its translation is CASSPDSASYEQYF. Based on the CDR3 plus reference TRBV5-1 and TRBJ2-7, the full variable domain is KAGVTQTPRYLIKTRGQQVTLSCSPISGHRSVSWYQQTPGQGLQFLFEYFSETQRNKGNFPGRFSGRQFSNSRSEMNVSTLELGDSALYLCASSPDSASYEQYFGPGTRLTVT.

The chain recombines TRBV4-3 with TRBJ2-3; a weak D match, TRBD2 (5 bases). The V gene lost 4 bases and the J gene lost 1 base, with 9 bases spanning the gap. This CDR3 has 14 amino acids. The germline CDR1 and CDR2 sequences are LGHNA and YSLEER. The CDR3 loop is CASSRTSGTDTQYF. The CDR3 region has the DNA TGCGCCAGCAGCCGGACTTCTGGCACAGATACGCAGTATTTT.

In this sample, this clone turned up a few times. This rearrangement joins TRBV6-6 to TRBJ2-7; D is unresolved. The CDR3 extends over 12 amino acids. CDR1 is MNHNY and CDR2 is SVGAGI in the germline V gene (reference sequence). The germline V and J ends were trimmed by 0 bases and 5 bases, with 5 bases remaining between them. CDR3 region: CASSYSSNEQYF. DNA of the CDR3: TGTGCCAGCAGTTACTCGTCGAACGAGCAGTACTTC.

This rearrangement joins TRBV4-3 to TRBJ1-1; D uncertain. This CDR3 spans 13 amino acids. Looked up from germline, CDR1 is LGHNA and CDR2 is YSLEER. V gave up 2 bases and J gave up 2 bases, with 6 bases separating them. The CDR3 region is CASSQLQNTEAFF. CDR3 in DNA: TGCGCCAGCAGCCAACTTCAAAACACTGAAGCTTTCTTT.

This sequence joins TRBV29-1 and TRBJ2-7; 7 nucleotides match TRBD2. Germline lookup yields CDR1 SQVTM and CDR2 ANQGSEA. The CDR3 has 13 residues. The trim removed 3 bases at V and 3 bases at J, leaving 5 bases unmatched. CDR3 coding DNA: TGCAGCGTTGAGAGGGGCGGGGGCTACGAGCAGTACTTC. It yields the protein CSVERGGGYEQYF.

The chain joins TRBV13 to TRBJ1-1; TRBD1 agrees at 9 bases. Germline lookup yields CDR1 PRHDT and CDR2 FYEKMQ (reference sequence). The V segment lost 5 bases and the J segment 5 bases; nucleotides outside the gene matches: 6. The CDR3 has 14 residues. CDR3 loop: CASSRPDRGTEAFF. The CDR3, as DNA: TGTGCCAGCAGCAGGCCGGACAGGGGAACTGAAGCTTTCTTT.

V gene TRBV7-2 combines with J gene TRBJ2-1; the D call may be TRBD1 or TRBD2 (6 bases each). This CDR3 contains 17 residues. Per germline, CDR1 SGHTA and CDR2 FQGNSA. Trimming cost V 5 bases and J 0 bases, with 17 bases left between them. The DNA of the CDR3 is TGTGCCAGCAGCGTAGGGGGACTCGTGAGCTCCTACAATGAGCAGTTCTTC. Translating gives CASSVGGLVSSYNEQFF. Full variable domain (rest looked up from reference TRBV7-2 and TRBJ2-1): GAGVSQSPSNKVTEKGKDVELRCDPISGHTALYWYRQSLGQGLEFLIYFQGNSAPDKSGLPSDRFSAERTGGSVSTLTIQRTQQEDSAVYLCASSVGGLVSSYNEQFFGPGTRLTVL.